This T cell receptor beta chain was sequenced for a study of T-cell reconstitution after alpha-beta-depleted transplantation in children. Preparation of the TCRbeta library involved a method that used unique molecular identifiers. TCRdb recomputed calls from the PCR reads with MiXCR, one row per CDR3 protein. The sample lists about 340,000 distinct CDR3 sequences; about an eighth were seen once. This clonotype was counted between two and nine times. Trimming pared 4 bases from V and 7 bases from J, leaving 12 bases between. The CDR3 is made up of 14 amino acids. The germline gives CDR1 SGHRS, CDR2 YFSETQ.

The TCR comes from a human donor who donated a stem cell graft to a child with Fanconi anemia. The chain joins TRBV5-1 to TRBJ1-6, with D unresolved. The sequenced sample was PBMCs, obtained from the stem cell graft. The CDR3: CASSDGQVNSPLHF. In DNA, the CDR3 is TGCGCCAGCAGCGATGGGCAGGTCAATTCACCCCTCCACTTT.